This TCR beta chain was found in a study of T cells after posttransplantation cyclophosphamide. Cells defined as naive were viable CD3+CD4+ or CD3+CD8+ and CCR7+CD45RA+CD45RO-CD95-CD27+CD28+. This CDR3 contains 15 residues. Germline V lookup: CDR1 SGHRS, CDR2 YFSETQ. Unmatched junction bases numbered 8, after V lost 1 base and J lost 8 bases. TCRdb keeps only in-frame clones here, not all; method: immunoSEQ multiplex PCR. The table has 25,000 to 35,000 clones, 75% to 95% seen once. The chain recombines TRBV5-1 with TRBJ2-2; 7 nucleotides align to TRBD2. Source material: naive CD4+ T cells sorted from PBMCs. This TCR was recovered from an older woman in good health, CMV-negative, and a related stem cell transplant donor. This chain's CDR3 is CASSLSGEYLGELFF. The CDR3 DNA sequence: TGCGCCAGCAGCTTGAGCGGGGAGTATTTGGGGGAGCTGTTTTTT.